This record concerns one T cell receptor (beta chain) sequence. Its antigen is currently unknown. Sequencing used immunoSEQ multiplex PCR; TCRdb keeps in-frame clones, though not all of them. The sample has about 140,000 clones. The sample is drawn from a study of T cell responses to AZD1222 COVID-19 vaccine. Trimming took off 8 bases at V and 1 base at J, with 15 bases between the two ends. Germline V lookup: CDR1 LNHDA, CDR2 SQIVND (reference sequence). The CDR3 runs to 15 residues. The study, taken as a whole, reports: Nearly half of spike-specific TCRs reportedly target variant regions that are unmutated in the B.1.351 and B.1.1.7 variants. Just five or six AZD1222 recipients were seropositive at baseline.

This clonotype was obtained from an adult in good health. Sequencing was done on a sample of peripheral blood. The genes are TRBV19 and TRBJ1-5; possible D gene TRBD1, 6 bases. The CDR3 loop is CASSEQGWSNQPQHF. The CDR3, as DNA: TGTGCCAGTTCCGAACAGGGTTGGAGCAATCAGCCCCAGCATTTT.